These T cell receptor beta chains were read from a single sample in a study of T cells after somatic rescue of genetic block. The table came from immunoSEQ multiplex PCR; TCRdb's copy has only in-frame clones and leaves some out. The sample includes 110,000 or so clones, about nine tenths of them seen just once. Sequences were obtained from peripheral blood mononuclear cells (PBMCs). Receptors were obtained from a young woman. The CDR3 runs from the conserved cysteine through the conserved F or W. D genes are given only for firm matches. Clone size appears in some rows only: once, few, many, or a class for an expanded clone.

CDR3nt: TGTGCCAGCAGTGCGTCGACAGGGTATACTGAAGCTTTCTTT
CDR3aa: CASSASTGYTEAFF
j_gene: TRBJ1-1
len: 14
v_gene: TRBV28
d_gene: TRBD1
abundance: NA

CDR3nt: TGTGCCAGCAGCTTATCCCAGGGCGAGGGCTACGAGCAGTACTTC
CDR3aa: CASSLSQGEGYEQYF
j_gene: TRBJ2-7
len: 15
v_gene: TRBV11-2
d_gene: NA
abundance: NA

CDR3nt: TGTGCCTGGAGTGTCAGCTCTGGAAACACCATATATTTT
CDR3aa: CAWSVSSGNTIYF
j_gene: TRBJ1-3
len: 13
v_gene: TRBV30
d_gene: NA
abundance: NA

CDR3nt: TGTGCCAGCAGTTACTCGAGGGGGGCCGCGAACACTGAAGCTTTCTTT
CDR3aa: CASSYSRGAANTEAFF
j_gene: TRBJ1-1
len: 16
v_gene: TRBV6-5
d_gene: NA
abundance: NA

CDR3nt: TGTGCCAGCAGCTTAGCGGGGCAGGGAGAATACGAGCAGTACTTC
CDR3aa: CASSLAGQGEYEQYF
j_gene: TRBJ2-7
len: 15
v_gene: TRBV7-6
d_gene: NA
abundance: few

CDR3nt: TGTGCCAGCAGCTTGCCGGGGGTCTACGAGCAGTACTTC
CDR3aa: CASSLPGVYEQYF
j_gene: TRBJ2-7
len: 13
v_gene: TRBV5-4
d_gene: NA
abundance: NA

CDR3nt: TGTGCCATCAGTGAGTCACTGGTCCTTGGAACAGATACGCAGTATTTT
CDR3aa: CAISESLVLGTDTQYF
j_gene: TRBJ2-3
len: 16
v_gene: TRBV10-3
d_gene: NA
abundance: NA

CDR3nt: TGTGCCAGCAGCGCCGGAGGGCAAGAGACCCAGTACTTC
CDR3aa: CASSAGGQETQYF
j_gene: TRBJ2-5
len: 13
v_gene: TRBV9
d_gene: NA
abundance: NA

CDR3nt: TGTGCCAGTAGAAGACAGGGGCAATATGGCTACACCTTC
CDR3aa: CASRRQGQYGYTF
j_gene: TRBJ1-2
len: 13
v_gene: TRBV19
d_gene: TRBD1
abundance: NA

CDR3nt: TGTGCCAGCAGTTTCGCGGGACAGGGCGGAGAAGATACGCAGTATTTT
CDR3aa: CASSFAGQGGEDTQYF
j_gene: TRBJ2-3
len: 16
v_gene: TRBV6-5
d_gene: TRBD1
abundance: NA

CDR3nt: TGTGCCAGCAGTTGGGGTAGCTCTTTTAATGAAAAACTGTTTTTT
CDR3aa: CASSWGSSFNEKLFF
j_gene: TRBJ1-4
len: 15
v_gene: TRBV27
d_gene: NA
abundance: few

CDR3nt: TGTGCCAGCAGCTGGGCTAGCGGGGTCCCCTCCTACGAGCAGTACTTC
CDR3aa: CASSWASGVPSYEQYF
j_gene: TRBJ2-7
len: 16
v_gene: TRBV5-4
d_gene: TRBD2
abundance: NA

CDR3nt: TGCGCCAGCAGCCAAGTTGGGGACAGGGTTGTTAAGTACTTC
CDR3aa: CASSQVGDRVVKYF
j_gene: TRBJ2-7
len: 14
v_gene: TRBV4-1
d_gene: TRBD1
abundance: once

CDR3nt: TGTGCCAGCAGCCCCTCCCCCGTGGAAGGATCTGAAGCTTTCTTT
CDR3aa: CASSPSPVEGSEAFF
j_gene: TRBJ1-1
len: 15
v_gene: TRBV9
d_gene: NA
abundance: NA

CDR3nt: TGTGCCAGTAGTATAGGAACGGCTAGCAATCAGCCCCAGCATTTT
CDR3aa: CASSIGTASNQPQHF
j_gene: TRBJ1-5
len: 15
v_gene: TRBV19
d_gene: NA
abundance: NA

CDR3nt: TGCGCCAGCAGCCGCGAAAAGGGGACAGATACGCAGTATTTT
CDR3aa: CASSREKGTDTQYF
j_gene: TRBJ2-3
len: 14
v_gene: TRBV5-1
d_gene: NA
abundance: once

CDR3nt: TGCGCCAGCAGCTCTCGGACAGGGGGAGAGACCCAGTACTTC
CDR3aa: CASSSRTGGETQYF
j_gene: TRBJ2-5
len: 14
v_gene: TRBV5-1
d_gene: TRBD1
abundance: NA

CDR3nt: TGTGCCAGTACTCCTACGTCGGGGGGATACGGCTACACCTTC
CDR3aa: CASTPTSGGYGYTF
j_gene: TRBJ1-2
len: 14
v_gene: TRBV19
d_gene: NA
abundance: once

CDR3nt: TGTGCCACCAGCAGGACAGGGGCCGAGCAGTACTTC
CDR3aa: CATSRTGAEQYF
j_gene: TRBJ2-7
len: 12
v_gene: TRBV15
d_gene: TRBD1
abundance: NA

CDR3nt: TGCAGCGTTGTCGGTTGGGCGGGGGTTATGTCGTTAAATGAGCAGTTCTTC
CDR3aa: CSVVGWAGVMSLNEQFF
j_gene: TRBJ2-1
len: 17
v_gene: TRBV29-1
d_gene: TRBD2
abundance: NA

CDR3nt: TGTGCCAGTGGACAGGGGGGATTCAATCAGCCCCAGCATTTT
CDR3aa: CASGQGGFNQPQHF
j_gene: TRBJ1-5
len: 14
v_gene: TRBV9
d_gene: TRBD1
abundance: NA

CDR3nt: TGTGCCAGCACGGACAGGGGGCTAACTGAAGCTTTCTTT
CDR3aa: CASTDRGLTEAFF
j_gene: TRBJ1-1
len: 13
v_gene: TRBV25-1
d_gene: TRBD1
abundance: NA

CDR3nt: TGTGCCAGCAGCCGGGGAGTGACCTACGAGCAGTACTTC
CDR3aa: CASSRGVTYEQYF
j_gene: TRBJ2-7
len: 13
v_gene: TRBV5-6
d_gene: NA
abundance: NA

CDR3nt: TGTGCCAGCAGTTGGAAAGGGACTCAGCCCCAGCATTTT
CDR3aa: CASSWKGTQPQHF
j_gene: TRBJ1-5
len: 13
v_gene: TRBV27
d_gene: NA
abundance: NA

CDR3nt: TGCGCCAGCAGCAAAGCGGGACAGGGTGGTGAAAAACTGTTTTTT
CDR3aa: CASSKAGQGGEKLFF
j_gene: TRBJ1-4
len: 15
v_gene: TRBV4-3
d_gene: TRBD1
abundance: NA

CDR3nt: TGTGCCAGCAGCGCCCGACAGGGGCGCAAAGATACGCAGTATTTT
CDR3aa: CASSARQGRKDTQYF
j_gene: TRBJ2-3
len: 15
v_gene: TRBV7-3
d_gene: TRBD1
abundance: few

CDR3nt: TGTGCCAGCAGCCTTCGCCCGGGTCGGGCCTACGAGCAGTACTTC
CDR3aa: CASSLRPGRAYEQYF
j_gene: TRBJ2-7
len: 15
v_gene: TRBV14
d_gene: NA
abundance: NA

CDR3nt: TGTGCCTGGAGCCCCGGGGACTACAATGAGCAGTTCTTC
CDR3aa: CAWSPGDYNEQFF
j_gene: TRBJ2-1
len: 13
v_gene: TRBV30
d_gene: NA
abundance: NA

CDR3nt: TGTGCCAGCAGCCAGACGGATACCTCTGGAAACACCATATATTTT
CDR3aa: CASSQTDTSGNTIYF
j_gene: TRBJ1-3
len: 15
v_gene: TRBV4-2
d_gene: NA
abundance: NA

CDR3nt: TGTGCCAGCACCGAGAGCGGGGGACCGTACGAGCAGTACTTC
CDR3aa: CASTESGGPYEQYF
j_gene: TRBJ2-7
len: 14
v_gene: TRBV6-6
d_gene: TRBD2
abundance: NA

CDR3nt: TGTGCCAGTAGTATAGGGGACGCCCTGGATAAGACCCAGTACTTC
CDR3aa: CASSIGDALDKTQYF
j_gene: TRBJ2-5
len: 15
v_gene: TRBV19
d_gene: NA
abundance: NA

CDR3nt: TGTGCCAGCAGCACAGGGACAGCGAACACTGAAGCTTTCTTT
CDR3aa: CASSTGTANTEAFF
j_gene: TRBJ1-1
len: 14
v_gene: TRBV9
d_gene: TRBD1
abundance: NA

CDR3nt: TGTGCCTGGAGTCAGCCTGGCTATGGCTACACCTTC
CDR3aa: CAWSQPGYGYTF
j_gene: TRBJ1-2
len: 12
v_gene: TRBV30
d_gene: NA
abundance: few

CDR3nt: TGTGCCAGCAGCCTTGCCGCTGGCGGCGAGCAGTACTTC
CDR3aa: CASSLAAGGEQYF
j_gene: TRBJ2-7
len: 13
v_gene: TRBV11-3
d_gene: NA
abundance: few

CDR3nt: TGCAGCGTTGAAGTATCCAACACTGAAGCTTTCTTT
CDR3aa: CSVEVSNTEAFF
j_gene: TRBJ1-1
len: 12
v_gene: TRBV29-1
d_gene: NA
abundance: medium-sized

CDR3nt: TGTGCCAGTAGTATTAATTCGTTGGCACATCAGCCCCAGCATTTT
CDR3aa: CASSINSLAHQPQHF
j_gene: TRBJ1-5
len: 15
v_gene: TRBV19
d_gene: NA
abundance: once

CDR3nt: TGTGCCAGCAGTCCGACAGGGAACACCTACGAGCAGTACTTC
CDR3aa: CASSPTGNTYEQYF
j_gene: TRBJ2-7
len: 14
v_gene: TRBV28
d_gene: TRBD1
abundance: once

CDR3nt: TGCGCCAGCAGCTCCGGGACTATCAATACGCAGTATTTT
CDR3aa: CASSSGTINTQYF
j_gene: TRBJ2-3
len: 13
v_gene: TRBV5-1
d_gene: TRBD2
abundance: NA

CDR3nt: TGTGCCAGCAGGACGGGACACGTCACAGATACGCAGTATTTT
CDR3aa: CASRTGHVTDTQYF
j_gene: TRBJ2-3
len: 14
v_gene: TRBV7-2
d_gene: NA
abundance: NA

CDR3nt: TGTGCCTGGAGTTTGACAGCCGGCAATCAGCCCCAGCATTTT
CDR3aa: CAWSLTAGNQPQHF
j_gene: TRBJ1-5
len: 14
v_gene: TRBV30
d_gene: NA
abundance: NA

CDR3nt: TGCAGCGTTGTCGCAGACACCCCGGGTGGCACCATATATTTT
CDR3aa: CSVVADTPGGTIYF
j_gene: TRBJ1-3
len: 14
v_gene: TRBV29-1
d_gene: NA
abundance: NA

CDR3nt: TGCGCCAGCAGCCTAGGGGACACCACGAACACTGAAGCTTTCTTT
CDR3aa: CASSLGDTTNTEAFF
j_gene: TRBJ1-1
len: 15
v_gene: TRBV5-1
d_gene: NA
abundance: NA

CDR3nt: TGCGCCAGCAGCTTGGCCGTGGCAGCGGGTACAGATACGCAGTATTTT
CDR3aa: CASSLAVAAGTDTQYF
j_gene: TRBJ2-3
len: 16
v_gene: TRBV5-1
d_gene: NA
abundance: NA

CDR3nt: TGTGCCAGCAGCAGGGGACTAGCGGGGGCCGGGGAGACCCAGTACTTC
CDR3aa: CASSRGLAGAGETQYF
j_gene: TRBJ2-5
len: 16
v_gene: TRBV7-9
d_gene: TRBD2
abundance: NA

CDR3nt: TGTGCCAGCAGCTTGGACAGGGTGGCCTACGAGCAGTACTTC
CDR3aa: CASSLDRVAYEQYF
j_gene: TRBJ2-7
len: 14
v_gene: TRBV5-6
d_gene: NA
abundance: once

CDR3nt: TGCGCCAGCAGCACGTCCGGGACTAGCAACAATGAGCAGTTCTTC
CDR3aa: CASSTSGTSNNEQFF
j_gene: TRBJ2-1
len: 15
v_gene: TRBV5-1
d_gene: TRBD2
abundance: once

CDR3nt: TGTGCCAGCAGCCTGGGCTGGGGAAGCTCCTACAATGAGCAGTTCTTC
CDR3aa: CASSLGWGSSYNEQFF
j_gene: TRBJ2-1
len: 16
v_gene: TRBV9
d_gene: NA
abundance: NA

CDR3nt: TGTGCCTGGAGCGGACAGGGGGCAACTGAAGCTTTCTTT
CDR3aa: CAWSGQGATEAFF
j_gene: TRBJ1-1
len: 13
v_gene: TRBV30
d_gene: TRBD1
abundance: NA

CDR3nt: TGTGCCAGCAGCGACGGGACAGGACCGTACTTC
CDR3aa: CASSDGTGPYF
j_gene: TRBJ2-5
len: 11
v_gene: TRBV9
d_gene: TRBD1
abundance: NA

CDR3nt: TGTGCCAGTAGTACCAAAACAGATACGCAGTATTTT
CDR3aa: CASSTKTDTQYF
j_gene: TRBJ2-3
len: 12
v_gene: TRBV19
d_gene: NA
abundance: NA

CDR3nt: TGCGCCAGCAGCTTGGTCGGGGGAGAGACTGAAGCTTTCTTT
CDR3aa: CASSLVGGETEAFF
j_gene: TRBJ1-1
len: 14
v_gene: TRBV5-1
d_gene: NA
abundance: NA

CDR3nt: TGTGCCAGCTCACCACGCACGGACAGGGGGCGTATGAAAAACATTCAGTACTTC
CDR3aa: CASSPRTDRGRMKNIQYF
j_gene: TRBJ2-4
len: 18
v_gene: TRBV18
d_gene: TRBD1
abundance: NA

CDR3nt: TGTGCCATCAGTGACAGAGACTCTGGGGCCAACGTCCTGACTTTC
CDR3aa: CAISDRDSGANVLTF
j_gene: TRBJ2-6
len: 15
v_gene: TRBV10-3
d_gene: NA
abundance: NA

CDR3nt: TGTGCCAGCAGCGCGACTAGCGGGGCTCAAGAGACCCAGTACTTC
CDR3aa: CASSATSGAQETQYF
j_gene: TRBJ2-5
len: 15
v_gene: TRBV5-6
d_gene: TRBD2
abundance: NA

CDR3nt: TGTGCCAGCAGCGTGGGGCCCGACACCGGGGAGCTGTTTTTT
CDR3aa: CASSVGPDTGELFF
j_gene: TRBJ2-2
len: 14
v_gene: TRBV7-2
d_gene: NA
abundance: NA